This T cell receptor (beta chain) was recorded in a study of T cells after yellow fever vaccination. Study findings and constraints: Clonotypes shared by both compartments, CD4 and CD8, made up a small share.

TCRdb reprocessed the 5' RACE reads with MiXCR, giving one entry per CDR3 protein. The table has a few hundred thousand distinct CDR3 sequences, less than 9.5% seen once. This CDR3 contains 14 residues. The V segment lost 4 bases and the J segment 9 bases; nucleotides outside the gene matches: 5. Germline values: CDR1 SGHTA, CDR2 FQGNSA. This clonotype was counted a few times. What it recognizes is unknown. The chain recombines TRBV7-2 with TRBJ1-6; 8 bases line up with TRBD1. The starting material was PBMCs, obtained more than 35 days after the first yellow fever vaccination. The TCR sequence derives from a man between 18 and 29 years old who received the YFV17D yellow fever vaccine. CDR3 in DNA: TGTGCCAGCAGCTCACAGGGGGTTGGTTCACCCCTCCACTTT. This encodes CASSSQGVGSPLHF.